These 9 T cell receptor beta chains came from one sample sequenced in a study of cytomegalovirus exposure and HLA in healthy donors. Researchers ran the PCR with 60 Vbeta and 13 Jbeta primers. Sequenced by immunoSEQ multiplex PCR; TCRdb stores in-frame clones only, minus some. The sample shows about 83,000 clones, 81% of them seen only once. Sequenced input: PBMCs. These receptor sequences come from a woman in her 30s in good health and CMV-seronegative.

This clone occurred once. V gene TRBV15 combines with J gene TRBJ2-5; D unclear. The V and J ends lost 3 bases and 5 bases respectively, with 16 bases between them. Germline V gene sequence: CDR1 LNHNV, CDR2 YYDKDF (reference sequence). This CDR3 has 15 residues. In DNA form, the CDR3 reads TGTGCCACCAGCAGTTTCGTACAGATGGATGAGACCCAGTACTTC. It is translated as CATSSFVQMDETQYF.

This clone was observed a handful of times. The J gene is TRBJ2-5, the V gene TRBV10-1; the D gene is possibly TRBD1 (5 bases). There are 15 residues in the CDR3. CDR1 and CDR2 from the germline V gene are WNHNN and SYGVQD (reference sequence). Trimming cost V 3 bases and J 1 base, with 12 bases left between them. The CDR3 nucleotides read TGCGCCAGCAGTGATGGGTCAGGGCCCCAAGAGACCCAGTACTTC. Its translation: CASSDGSGPQETQYF.

This clone has only a few counts. The rearrangement uses TRBV7-9 and TRBJ2-3, with 13 bases matching TRBD2. Germline assignment: CDR1 SEHNR and CDR2 FQNEAQ (reference sequence). The length of the CDR3 is 18 residues. After removal of 0 bases from V and 3 bases from J, the junction contained 6 bases not matched to a gene. In DNA, the CDR3 is TGTGCCAGCAGCTTAGCGATTCGGACTAGCGGGAGAACAGATACGCAGTATTTT. As protein: CASSLAIRTSGRTDTQYF.

V gene TRBV14 combines with J gene TRBJ1-6; the match to TRBD1 covers 7 bases. CDR1 and CDR2 from the germline V gene are SGHDN and FVKESK. The CDR3 runs 16 residues. J was trimmed by 8 bases and V by 1 base; bases with no gene match: 8. Here the CDR3 reads CASSQGQGYGHSPLHF. Written as DNA, the CDR3 is TGTGCCAGCAGCCAAGGACAGGGCTACGGACATTCACCCCTCCACTTT. Drawing the rest from reference TRBV14 and TRBJ1-6, the complete variable domain is EAGVTQFPSHSVIEKGQTVTLRCDPISGHDNLYWYRRVMGKEIKFLLHFVKESKQDESGMPNNRFLAERTGGTYSTLKVQPAELEDSGVYFCASSQGQGYGHSPLHFGNGTRLTVT.

J is TRBJ2-1 and V is TRBV27; D is uncertain. In germline, CDR1 is MNHEY, CDR2 SMNVEV (reference sequence). V dropped 0 bases and J dropped 9 bases, with 6 bases sitting between them. The CDR3 sequence is 12 residues long. CDR3 sequence (DNA): TGTGCCAGCAGTTTATCGGGCGTTGAGCAGTTCTTC. It specifies CASSLSGVEQFF.

This clone appeared a single time. This sequence joins TRBV7-8 and TRBJ2-2; TRBD1 agrees at 7 bases. After removal of 5 bases from V and 0 bases from J, the junction contained 6 bases not matched to a gene. Germline CDR1 and CDR2: SGHVS and FQNEAQ. The CDR3 contains 16 residues. The CDR3 DNA sequence: TGTGCCAGCAGCCCAAGACAGGGATCGAACACCGGGGAGCTGTTTTTT. Its protein is CASSPRQGSNTGELFF.

The chain links TRBV6-1 to TRBJ2-4, with D maybe TRBD2 (6 bases). The CDR3 is made up of 12 amino acids. Trimming removed 6 bases at V and 11 bases at J, with 14 bases between. CDR1 and CDR2 from the germline V gene are MNHNS and SASEGT. The CDR3 protein is CASRGDSGLQYF. CDR3 nucleotide sequence: TGTGCCAGCAGGGGGGACTCTGGTCTTCAGTACTTC.

This clone has only a few counts. The chain recombines TRBV30 with TRBJ1-3, with a weak D call TRBD1 (6 bases). Germline values: CDR1 GTSNPN, CDR2 SVGIG (reference sequence). Deletions cut 0 bases from V and 7 bases from J, with 16 bases between. This CDR3 has 15 residues. CDR3: CAWSVRTGYRNTIYF. The DNA of the CDR3 is TGTGCCTGGAGTGTACGTACAGGGTACAGGAACACCATATATTTT.

This rearrangement joins TRBV9 to TRBJ2-1; 10 bases match TRBD2. The CDR3 is made up of 16 amino acids. V shed 0 bases, J shed 6 bases, and the junction held 6 bases outside the gene matches. CDR1 and CDR2 (germline): SGDLS, YYNGEE. CDR3 sequence: CASSVASLAGVNEQFF. The CDR3 DNA is TGTGCCAGCAGCGTAGCTAGCCTAGCGGGAGTCAATGAGCAGTTCTTC.